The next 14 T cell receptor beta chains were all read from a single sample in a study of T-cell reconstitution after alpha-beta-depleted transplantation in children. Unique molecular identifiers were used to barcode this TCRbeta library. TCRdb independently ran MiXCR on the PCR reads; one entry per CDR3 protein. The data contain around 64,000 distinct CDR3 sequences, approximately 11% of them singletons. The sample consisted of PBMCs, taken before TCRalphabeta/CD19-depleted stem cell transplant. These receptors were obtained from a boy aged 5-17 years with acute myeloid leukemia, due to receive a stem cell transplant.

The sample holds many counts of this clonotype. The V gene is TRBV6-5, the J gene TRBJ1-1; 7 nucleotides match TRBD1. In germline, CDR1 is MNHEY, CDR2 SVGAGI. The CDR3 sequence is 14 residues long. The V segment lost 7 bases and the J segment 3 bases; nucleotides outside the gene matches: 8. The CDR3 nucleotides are TGTGCCAGCACCAGGGGGGGGAGGGACACTGAAGCTTTCTTT. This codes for CASTRGGRDTEAFF.

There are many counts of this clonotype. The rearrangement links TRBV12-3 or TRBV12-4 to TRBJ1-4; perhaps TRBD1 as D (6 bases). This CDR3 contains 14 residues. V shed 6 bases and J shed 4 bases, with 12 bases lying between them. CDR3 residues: CASRPGANNEKLFF. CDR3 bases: TGTGCCAGCAGGCCGGGGGCGAATAATGAAAAACTGTTTTTT.

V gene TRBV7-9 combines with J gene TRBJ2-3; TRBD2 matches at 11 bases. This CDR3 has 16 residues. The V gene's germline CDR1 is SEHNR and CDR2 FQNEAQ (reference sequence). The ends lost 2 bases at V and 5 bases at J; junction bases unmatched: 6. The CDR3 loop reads CASSLLAGGPEDTQYF. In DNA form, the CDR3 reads TGTGCCAGCAGCTTATTAGCGGGAGGGCCTGAAGATACGCAGTATTTT.

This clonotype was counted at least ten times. Written as DNA, the CDR3 is TGCAGTGCTAGAGTGCAGGTACAAGAGACCCAGTACTTC. This sequence encodes CSARVQVQETQYF. This sequence joins TRBV20-1 and TRBJ2-5; no firm D call. The germline V gene encodes CDR1 DFQATT and CDR2 SNEGSKA (reference sequence). Trimming stripped 1 base from V and 2 bases from J, with 8 bases between. The CDR3 has 13 amino acids.

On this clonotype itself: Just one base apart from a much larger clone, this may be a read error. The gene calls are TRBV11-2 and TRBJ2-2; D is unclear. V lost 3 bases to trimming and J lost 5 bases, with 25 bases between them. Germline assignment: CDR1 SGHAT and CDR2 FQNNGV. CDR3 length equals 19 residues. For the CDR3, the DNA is TGTGCCAGCAGCTTTTTTTCTCTCTCTAACCACCGACTTACCGGGGAGCTGTTTTTT. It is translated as CASSFFSLSNHRLTGELFF.

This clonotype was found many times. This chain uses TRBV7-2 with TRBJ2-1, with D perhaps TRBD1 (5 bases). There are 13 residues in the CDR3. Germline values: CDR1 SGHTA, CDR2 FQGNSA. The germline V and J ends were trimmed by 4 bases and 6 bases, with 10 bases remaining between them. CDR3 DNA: TGTGCCAGCAGCTCCGCTAGGGGCAATGAGCAGTTCTTC. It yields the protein CASSSARGNEQFF. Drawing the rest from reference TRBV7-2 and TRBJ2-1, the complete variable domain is GAGVSQSPSNKVTEKGKDVELRCDPISGHTALYWYRQSLGQGLEFLIYFQGNSAPDKSGLPSDRFSAERTGGSVSTLTIQRTQQEDSAVYLCASSSARGNEQFFGPGTRLTVL.

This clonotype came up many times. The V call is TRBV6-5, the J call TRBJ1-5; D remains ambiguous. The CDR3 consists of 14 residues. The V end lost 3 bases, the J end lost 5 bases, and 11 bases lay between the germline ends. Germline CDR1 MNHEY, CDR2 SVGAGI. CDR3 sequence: CASSYRQNDQPQHF. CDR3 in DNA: TGTGCCAGCAGTTATAGGCAGAATGATCAGCCCCAGCATTTT.

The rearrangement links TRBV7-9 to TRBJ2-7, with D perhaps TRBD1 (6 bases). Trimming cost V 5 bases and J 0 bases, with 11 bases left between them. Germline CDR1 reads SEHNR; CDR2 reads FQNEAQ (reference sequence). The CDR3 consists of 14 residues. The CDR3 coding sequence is TGTGCCAGCAGCCGCCCGACAGGCTCCTACGAGCAGTACTTC. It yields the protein CASSRPTGSYEQYF.

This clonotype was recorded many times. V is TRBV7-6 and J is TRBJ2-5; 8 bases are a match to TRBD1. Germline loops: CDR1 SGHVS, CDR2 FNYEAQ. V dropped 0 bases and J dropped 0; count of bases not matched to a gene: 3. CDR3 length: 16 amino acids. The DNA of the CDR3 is TGTGCCAGCAGCTTAGCGCCAGGGGGCTACCAAGAGACCCAGTACTTC. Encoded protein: CASSLAPGGYQETQYF.

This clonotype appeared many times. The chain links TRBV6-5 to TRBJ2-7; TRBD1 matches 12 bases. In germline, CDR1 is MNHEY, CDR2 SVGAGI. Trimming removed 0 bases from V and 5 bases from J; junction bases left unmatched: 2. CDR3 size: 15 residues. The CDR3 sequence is CASSYSRDRGHEQYF. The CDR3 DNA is TGTGCCAGCAGTTACTCACGGGACAGGGGGCACGAGCAGTACTTC.

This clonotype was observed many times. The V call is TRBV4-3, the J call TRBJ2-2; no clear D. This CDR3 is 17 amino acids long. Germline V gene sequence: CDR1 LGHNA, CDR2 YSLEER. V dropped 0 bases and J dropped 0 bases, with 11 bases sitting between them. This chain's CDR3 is CASSQDKRLANTGELFF. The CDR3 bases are TGCGCCAGCAGCCAAGATAAGCGACTCGCGAACACCGGGGAGCTGTTTTTT.

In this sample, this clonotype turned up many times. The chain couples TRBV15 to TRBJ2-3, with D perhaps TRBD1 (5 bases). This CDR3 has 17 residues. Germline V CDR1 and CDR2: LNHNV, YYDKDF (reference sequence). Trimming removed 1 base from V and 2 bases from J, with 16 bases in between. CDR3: CATSRGGRPFTTDTQYF. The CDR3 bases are TGTGCCACCAGCAGAGGGGGCAGGCCCTTTACCACAGATACGCAGTATTTT.

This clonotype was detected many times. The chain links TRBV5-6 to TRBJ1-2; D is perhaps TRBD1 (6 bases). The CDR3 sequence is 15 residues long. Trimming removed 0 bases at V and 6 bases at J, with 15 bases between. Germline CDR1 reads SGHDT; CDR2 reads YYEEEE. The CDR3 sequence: CASSLVGARGDGYTF. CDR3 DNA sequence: TGTGCCAGCAGCTTGGTAGGGGCCAGGGGAGATGGCTACACCTTC.

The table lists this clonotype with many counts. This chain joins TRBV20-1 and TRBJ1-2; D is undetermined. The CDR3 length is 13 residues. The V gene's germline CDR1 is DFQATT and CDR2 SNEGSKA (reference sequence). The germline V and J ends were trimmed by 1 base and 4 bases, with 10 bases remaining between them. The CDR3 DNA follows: TGCAGTGCTAGAGTAGGGAATAGCTATGGCTACACCTTC. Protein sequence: CSARVGNSYGYTF.